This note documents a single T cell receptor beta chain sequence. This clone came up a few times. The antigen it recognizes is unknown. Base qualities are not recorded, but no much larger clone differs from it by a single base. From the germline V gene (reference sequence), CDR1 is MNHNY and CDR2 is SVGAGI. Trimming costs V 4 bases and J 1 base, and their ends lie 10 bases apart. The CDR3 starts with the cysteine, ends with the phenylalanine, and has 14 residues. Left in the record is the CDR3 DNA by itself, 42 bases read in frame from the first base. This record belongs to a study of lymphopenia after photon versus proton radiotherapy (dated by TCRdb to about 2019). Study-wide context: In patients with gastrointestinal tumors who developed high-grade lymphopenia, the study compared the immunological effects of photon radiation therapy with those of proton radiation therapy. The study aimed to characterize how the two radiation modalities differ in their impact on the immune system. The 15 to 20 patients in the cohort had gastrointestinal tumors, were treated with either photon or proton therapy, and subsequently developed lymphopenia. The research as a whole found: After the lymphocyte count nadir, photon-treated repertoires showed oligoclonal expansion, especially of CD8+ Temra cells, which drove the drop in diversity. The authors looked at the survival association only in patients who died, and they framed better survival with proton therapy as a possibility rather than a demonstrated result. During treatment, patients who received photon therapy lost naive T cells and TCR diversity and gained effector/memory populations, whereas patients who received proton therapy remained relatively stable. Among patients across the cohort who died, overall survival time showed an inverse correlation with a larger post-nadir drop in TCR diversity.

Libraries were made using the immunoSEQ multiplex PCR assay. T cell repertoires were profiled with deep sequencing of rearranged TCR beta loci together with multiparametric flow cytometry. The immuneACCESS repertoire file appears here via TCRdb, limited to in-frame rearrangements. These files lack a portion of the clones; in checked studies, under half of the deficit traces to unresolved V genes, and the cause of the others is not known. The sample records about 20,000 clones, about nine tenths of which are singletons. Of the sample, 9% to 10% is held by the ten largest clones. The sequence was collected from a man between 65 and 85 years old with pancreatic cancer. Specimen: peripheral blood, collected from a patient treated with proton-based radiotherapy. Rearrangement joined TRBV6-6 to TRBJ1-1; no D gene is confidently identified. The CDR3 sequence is CASSFERSNTEAFF. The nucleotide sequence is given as TGTGCCAGCAGTTTCGAACGGTCGAACACTGAAGCTTTCTTT.